A selection of T cell receptor beta chains follows, all from one sample in a study of shared clonotypes between healthy human individuals. Using immunoSEQ multiplex PCR, the repertoire was profiled, and TCRdb retains in-frame clones only, with some absent. The sample has about 320,000 clones; roughly 87% are singletons. The sample taken for sequencing was memory CD8+ T cells sorted from blood. The source is a man aged 18 to 29 in good health. The CDR3 runs from the conserved cysteine through the conserved F or W. Each record gives: clone size, D gene, V gene, J gene, CDR3 protein, CDR3 DNA. The D gene is left open where the match is weak. Only some rows state a clone size, as once, few, many or a class for expanded clones.

>many|TRBD1|TRBV12-5|TRBJ1-4
CASGLRGQANEKLFF
TGTGCTAGTGGCCTCCGGGGACAGGCTAATGAAAAACTGTTTTTT
>many|TRBD2|TRBV4-1|TRBJ2-3
CASSPRTSGSGSDTQYF
TGCGCCAGCAGCCCTAGGACTAGCGGGAGTGGTTCAGATACGCAGTATTTT
>once|TRBD2|TRBV5-6|TRBJ2-3
CASSDRDYIIYTQYF
TGTGCCAGCAGCGACCGGGACTACATCATTTATACGCAGTATTTT
>NA|TRBD1|TRBV6-5|TRBJ1-4
CASRYRGAGDEKLFF
TGTGCCAGCAGGTACAGGGGGGCCGGAGATGAAAAACTGTTTTTT
>NA|NA|TRBV9|TRBJ1-2
CASSAWPTTSDYGYTF
TGTGCCAGCAGCGCTTGGCCGACGACATCTGACTATGGCTACACCTTC
>NA|NA|TRBV5-8|TRBJ2-7
CASSLAQGTYEQYF
TGTGCCAGCAGCTTGGCCCAGGGGACCTACGAGCAGTACTTC
>NA|TRBD1|TRBV10-2|TRBJ2-7
CASSRTGNYEQYF
TGCGCCAGCTCAAGGACAGGGAACTACGAGCAGTACTTC
>NA|NA|TRBV11-3|TRBJ2-4
CASSLDPSAGAVEF
TGTGCCAGCAGCTTAGATCCCAGCGCAGGTGCGGTGGAGTTC
>NA|NA|TRBV5-6|TRBJ1-1
CASSPSSGTEAFF
TGTGCCAGCAGCCCATCCTCGGGGACTGAAGCTTTCTTT
>NA|NA|TRBV7-9|TRBJ1-1
CASSLAQGPNMEAFF
TGTGCCAGCAGCTTAGCGCAGGGGCCCAATATGGAAGCTTTCTTT
>once|TRBD1|TRBV6-1|TRBJ2-7
CASSEVGTGTYEQYF
TGTGCCAGCAGTGAAGTTGGGACAGGGACCTACGAGCAGTACTTC
>NA|NA|TRBV13|TRBJ1-4
CASSEGATNEKLFF
TGTGCCAGCAGCGAGGGGGCAACTAATGAAAAACTGTTTTTT
>NA|NA|TRBV11-2|TRBJ2-1
CASRFAGTSYGNEQFF
TGTGCCAGCAGGTTTGCGGGCACCTCCTATGGGAATGAGCAGTTCTTC
>NA|NA|TRBV6-1|TRBJ1-5
CASSEWAGEQPQHF
TGTGCCAGCAGTGAATGGGCAGGGGAGCAGCCCCAGCATTTT
>NA|TRBD1|TRBV2|TRBJ2-7
CASSEGPAGTAYEQYF
TGTGCCAGCAGTGAAGGACCCGCCGGGACAGCCTACGAGCAGTACTTC
>once|TRBD2|TRBV4-3|TRBJ2-7
CASSQDLLAEYEQYF
TGCGCCAGCAGCCAAGATCTCCTAGCGGAGTACGAGCAGTACTTC
>NA|TRBD1|TRBV7-8|TRBJ2-7
CASSLRTGSASYEQYF
TGTGCCAGCAGCCTTCGGACAGGGAGCGCTAGCTACGAGCAGTACTTC
>NA|NA|TRBV4-1|TRBJ2-6
CASSQVRPPGQVRSGANVLTF
TGCGCCAGCAGCCAAGTCAGGCCCCCGGGACAAGTTCGCTCTGGGGCCAACGTCCTGACTTTC
>NA|TRBD1|TRBV11-2|TRBJ2-7
CASSPWTGDISYEQYF
TGTGCCAGCAGCCCTTGGACAGGGGACATCTCCTACGAGCAGTACTTC
>many|NA|TRBV5-6|TRBJ1-2
CASSSQAEYGYTF
TGTGCCAGCAGCTCACAGGCGGAATATGGCTACACCTTC
>NA|NA|TRBV4-1|TRBJ1-1
CASSHFPWRRVGTEAFF
TGCGCCAGCAGCCATTTTCCCTGGCGGAGGGTCGGTACTGAAGCTTTCTTT
>NA|TRBD1|TRBV27|TRBJ2-5
CASSSLGQGQETQYF
TGTGCCAGCAGTTCGTTGGGACAGGGGCAAGAGACCCAGTACTTC
>many|TRBD1|TRBV6-4|TRBJ2-3
CASSDGTGGTDTQYF
TGTGCCAGCAGTGACGGGACAGGGGGCACAGATACGCAGTATTTT
>NA|NA|TRBV4-1|TRBJ1-2
CASSQGNYGYTF
TGCGCCAGCAGCCAGGGGAACTATGGCTACACCTTC
>NA|TRBD2|TRBV14|TRBJ2-3
CASSQASGRGDTQYF
TGTGCCAGCAGCCAAGCTAGCGGGAGAGGAGATACGCAGTATTTT
>NA|NA|TRBV4-1|TRBJ2-5
CASSQIPGDQETQYF
TGCGCCAGCAGCCAAATACCGGGCGACCAAGAGACCCAGTACTTC
>NA|NA|TRBV6-5|TRBJ2-1
CASSSDGNEQFF
TGTGCCAGCAGTTCGGACGGCAATGAGCAGTTCTTC
>NA|NA|TRBV6-5|TRBJ2-1
CASSIKPDEQFF
TGTGCCAGCAGTATTAAACCGGATGAGCAGTTCTTC
>NA|NA|TRBV28|TRBJ2-5
CASTEGGLGETQYF
TGTGCCAGCACCGAGGGGGGGCTTGGAGAGACCCAGTACTTC
>NA|TRBD1|TRBV28|TRBJ1-1
CAARTGGTEAFF
TGTGCCGCGAGGACAGGGGGAACTGAAGCTTTCTTT
>NA|NA|TRBV14|TRBJ2-5
CASSLIDRETQYF
TGTGCCAGCAGCCTCATTGATAGGGAGACCCAGTACTTC
>NA|TRBD2|TRBV7-2|TRBJ2-7
CASSFPSGRYEQYF
TGTGCCAGCAGCTTTCCTAGCGGGAGATACGAGCAGTACTTC
>NA|NA|TRBV6-1|TRBJ2-7
CASSEYVPSYEQYF
TGTGCCAGCAGTGAATATGTCCCCTCCTACGAGCAGTACTTC
>NA|NA|TRBV27|TRBJ2-7
CASSLGLGGYEQYF
TGTGCCAGCAGTTTAGGGCTAGGCGGTTACGAGCAGTACTTC
>NA|NA|TRBV10-1|TRBJ2-1
CASSESWDNEQFF
TGCGCCAGCAGTGAGTCGTGGGACAATGAGCAGTTCTTC
>NA|TRBD2|TRBV7-8|TRBJ2-3
CASSPWVAGATDTQYF
TGTGCCAGCAGCCCCTGGGTAGCGGGAGCTACAGATACGCAGTATTTT
>once|NA|TRBV6-5|TRBJ1-1
CASSYSIGTEAFF
TGTGCCAGCAGTTACTCGATAGGGACTGAAGCTTTCTTT
>NA|NA|TRBV20-1|TRBJ1-4
CSARDREKLFF
TGCAGTGCTCGGGACCGAGAAAAACTGTTTTTT
>once|NA|TRBV27|TRBJ1-6
CASSWLQPNSPLHF
TGTGCCAGCAGTTGGTTACAGCCGAATTCACCCCTCCACTTT
>NA|TRBD1|TRBV9|TRBJ1-2
CASTLLGQGTAHYGYTF
TGTGCCAGCACCCTCCTTGGACAGGGGACTGCCCACTATGGCTACACCTTC
>NA|NA|TRBV5-6|TRBJ2-3
CASSLEAETVSTDTQYF
TGTGCCAGCAGCTTGGAGGCGGAGACAGTCAGCACAGATACGCAGTATTTT
>NA|TRBD1|TRBV4-1|TRBJ2-7
CASSPKTGIYEQYF
TGCGCCAGCAGCCCTAAGACAGGGATTTACGAGCAGTACTTC
>NA|NA|TRBV19|TRBJ2-1
CASSVPLATEQFF
TGTGCCAGTAGTGTCCCGCTAGCGACTGAGCAGTTCTTC
>NA|TRBD2|TRBV4-3|TRBJ2-3
CASSQVGSFEGLAGGTQYF
TGCGCCAGCAGCCAAGTCGGGTCCTTTGAGGGACTAGCGGGAGGAACGCAGTATTTT
>NA|NA|TRBV28|TRBJ2-6
CASSPGQGGRGANVLTF
TGTGCCAGCAGCCCTGGACAGGGAGGGAGAGGGGCCAACGTCCTGACTTTC
>NA|NA|TRBV27|TRBJ1-1
CASSFATVMNTEAFF
TGTGCCAGCAGTTTCGCGACAGTGATGAACACTGAAGCTTTCTTT
>NA|NA|TRBV19|TRBJ2-7
CASSDLVSENSYEQYF
TGTGCCAGTAGTGACCTGGTTAGCGAGAACTCCTACGAGCAGTACTTC
>NA|NA|TRBV28|TRBJ2-1
CASSLGSGNEQFF
TGTGCCAGCAGTTTAGGATCCGGAAATGAGCAGTTCTTC
>NA|NA|TRBV5-1|TRBJ2-7
CASSLVGIEDYEQYF
TGCGCCAGCAGCTTGGTGGGCATTGAGGACTACGAGCAGTACTTC
>NA|NA|TRBV4-3|TRBJ2-3
CASSQDPLHTDTQYF
TGCGCCAGCAGCCAAGACCCTCTCCACACAGATACGCAGTATTTT
>NA|NA|TRBV6-5|TRBJ2-7
CASSYVPDLYEQYF
TGTGCCAGCAGTTACGTTCCAGATCTTTACGAGCAGTACTTC
>NA|NA|TRBV7-9|TRBJ2-7
CASSLAPAAYEQYF
TGTGCCAGCAGCTTAGCGCCCGCAGCCTACGAGCAGTACTTC
>NA|TRBD1|TRBV15|TRBJ2-5
CATSRVWEGQGKTQYF
TGTGCCACCAGCAGAGTATGGGAGGGACAGGGGAAGACCCAGTACTTC
>NA|NA|TRBV21-1|TRBJ2-5
CASSERGLAGKTQYF
TGTGCCAGCAGCGAAAGAGGACTAGCTGGAAAGACCCAGTACTTC